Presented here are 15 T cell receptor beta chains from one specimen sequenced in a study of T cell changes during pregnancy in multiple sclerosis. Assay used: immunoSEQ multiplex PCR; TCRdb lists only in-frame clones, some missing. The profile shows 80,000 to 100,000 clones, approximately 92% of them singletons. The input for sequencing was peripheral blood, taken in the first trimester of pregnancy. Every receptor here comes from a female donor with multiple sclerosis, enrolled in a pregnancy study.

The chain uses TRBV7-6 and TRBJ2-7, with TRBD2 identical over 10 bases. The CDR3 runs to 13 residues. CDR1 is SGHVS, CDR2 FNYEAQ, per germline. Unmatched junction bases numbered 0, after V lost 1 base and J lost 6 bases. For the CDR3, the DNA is TGTGCCAGCAGCTTAGGGACTAGCGGCGAGCAGTACTTC. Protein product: CASSLGTSGEQYF.

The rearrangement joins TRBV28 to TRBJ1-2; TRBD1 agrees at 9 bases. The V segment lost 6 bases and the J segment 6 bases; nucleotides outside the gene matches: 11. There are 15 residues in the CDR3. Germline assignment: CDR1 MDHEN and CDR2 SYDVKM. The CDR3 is CASSKLPDRGHGYTF. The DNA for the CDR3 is TGTGCCAGCAGCAAACTTCCGGACAGGGGCCATGGCTACACCTTC.

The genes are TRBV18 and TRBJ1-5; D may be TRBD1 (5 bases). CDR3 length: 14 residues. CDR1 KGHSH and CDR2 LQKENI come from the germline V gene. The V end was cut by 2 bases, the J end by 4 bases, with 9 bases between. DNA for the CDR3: TGTGCCAGCTCACCAGCCGGGGGTAATCAGCCCCAGCATTTT. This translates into CASSPAGGNQPQHF.

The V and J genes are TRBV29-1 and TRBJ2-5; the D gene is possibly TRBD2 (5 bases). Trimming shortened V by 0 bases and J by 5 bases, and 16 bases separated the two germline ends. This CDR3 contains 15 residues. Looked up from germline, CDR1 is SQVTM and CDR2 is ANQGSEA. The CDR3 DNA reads TGCAGCGTTGAAGAAGAGCGGCGCAAGAAGGAGACCCAGTACTTC. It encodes CSVEEERRKKETQYF.

DNA of the CDR3: TGTGCCAGCAGCTTAACCCTAGCGGGCTATGGGGCCGATGAGCAGTTCTTC. Its protein product is CASSLTLAGYGADEQFF. This rearrangement joins TRBV7-6 to TRBJ2-1, with TRBD2 matching 8 bases. The V segment lost 2 bases and the J segment 8 bases; nucleotides outside the gene matches: 14. CDR1 and CDR2 from the germline V gene are SGHVS and FNYEAQ. This CDR3 comprises 17 residues. Combining the CDR3 with reference TRBV7-6 and TRBJ2-1 gives the whole variable domain GAGVSQSPRYKVTKRGQDVALRCDPISGHVSLYWYRQALGQGPEFLTYFNYEAQQDKSGLPNDRFSAERPEGSISTLTIQRTEQRDSAMYRCASSLTLAGYGADEQFFGPGTRLTVL.

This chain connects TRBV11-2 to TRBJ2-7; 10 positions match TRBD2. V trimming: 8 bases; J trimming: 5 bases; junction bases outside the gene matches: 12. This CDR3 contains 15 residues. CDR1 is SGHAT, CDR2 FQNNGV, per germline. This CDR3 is CASPKSPSGSDEQYF. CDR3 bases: TGTGCCAGCCCGAAAAGCCCTAGCGGGAGTGACGAGCAGTACTTC.

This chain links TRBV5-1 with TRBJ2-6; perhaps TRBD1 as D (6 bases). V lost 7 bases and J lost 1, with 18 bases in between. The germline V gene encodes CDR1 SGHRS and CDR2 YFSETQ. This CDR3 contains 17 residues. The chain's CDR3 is CASGGEGPRSGANVLTF. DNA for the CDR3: TGCGCCAGCGGGGGCGAGGGCCCGAGGTCTGGGGCCAACGTCCTGACTTTC.

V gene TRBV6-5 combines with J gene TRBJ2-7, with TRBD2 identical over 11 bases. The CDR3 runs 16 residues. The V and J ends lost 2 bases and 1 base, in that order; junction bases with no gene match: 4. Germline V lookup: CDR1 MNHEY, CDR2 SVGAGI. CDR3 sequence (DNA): TGTGCCAGCAGTTACACCCGACTAGCGGGATCCTACGAGCAGTACTTC. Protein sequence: CASSYTRLAGSYEQYF.

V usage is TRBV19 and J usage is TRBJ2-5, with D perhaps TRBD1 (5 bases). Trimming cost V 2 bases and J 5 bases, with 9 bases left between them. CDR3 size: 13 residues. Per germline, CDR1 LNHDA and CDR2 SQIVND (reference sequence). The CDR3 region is CASSINRGETQYF. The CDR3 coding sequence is TGTGCCAGTAGTATAAATAGGGGTGAGACCCAGTACTTC.

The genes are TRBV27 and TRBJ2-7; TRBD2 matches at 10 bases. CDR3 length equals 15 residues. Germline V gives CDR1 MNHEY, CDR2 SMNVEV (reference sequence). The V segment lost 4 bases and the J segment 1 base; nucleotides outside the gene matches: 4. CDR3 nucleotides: TGTGCCAGCAGTTCTAGCGGGAGCCCGTCCTACGAGCAGTACTTC. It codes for CASSSSGSPSYEQYF.

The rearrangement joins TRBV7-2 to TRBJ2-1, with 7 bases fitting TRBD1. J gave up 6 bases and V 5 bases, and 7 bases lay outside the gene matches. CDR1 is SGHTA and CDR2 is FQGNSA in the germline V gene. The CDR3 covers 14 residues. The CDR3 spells CASSLQTGSNEQFF. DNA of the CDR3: TGTGCCAGCAGCCTCCAGACAGGGTCCAATGAGCAGTTCTTC.

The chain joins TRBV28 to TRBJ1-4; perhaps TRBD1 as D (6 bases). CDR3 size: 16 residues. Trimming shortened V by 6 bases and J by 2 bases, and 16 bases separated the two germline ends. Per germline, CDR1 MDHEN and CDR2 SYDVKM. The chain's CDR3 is CASSRGVYGTNEKLFF. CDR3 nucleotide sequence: TGTGCCAGCAGCAGGGGAGTCTACGGGACTAATGAAAAACTGTTTTTT. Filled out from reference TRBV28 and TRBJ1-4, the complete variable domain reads DVKVTQSSRYLVKRTGEKVFLECVQDMDHENMFWYRQDPGLGLRLIYFSYDVKMKEKGDIPEGYSVSREKKERFSLILESASTNQTSMYLCASSRGVYGTNEKLFFGSGTQLSVL.

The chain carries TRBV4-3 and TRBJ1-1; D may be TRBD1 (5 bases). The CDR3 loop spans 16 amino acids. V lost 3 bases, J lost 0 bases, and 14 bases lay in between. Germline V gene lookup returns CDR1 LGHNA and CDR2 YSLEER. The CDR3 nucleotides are TGCGCCAGCAGCCACAGTTTGGACAAGATGAACACTGAAGCTTTCTTT. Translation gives CASSHSLDKMNTEAFF.

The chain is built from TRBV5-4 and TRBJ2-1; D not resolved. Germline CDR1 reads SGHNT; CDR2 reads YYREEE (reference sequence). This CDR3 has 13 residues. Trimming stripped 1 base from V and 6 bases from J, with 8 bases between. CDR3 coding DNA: TGTGCCAGCAGCTTGTCCATTAGCAATGAGCAGTTCTTC. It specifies CASSLSISNEQFF.

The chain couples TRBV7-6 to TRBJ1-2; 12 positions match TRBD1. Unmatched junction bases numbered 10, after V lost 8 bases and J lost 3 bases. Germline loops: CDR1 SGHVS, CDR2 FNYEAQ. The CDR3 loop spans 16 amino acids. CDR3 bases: TGTGCCAGCGGTCGGGACAGGGGGCGGTCGGACTATGGCTACACCTTC. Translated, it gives CASGRDRGRSDYGYTF.